This is a list of T cell receptor beta chains from one sample in a study of technical replicates of blood from a handful of donors. The method was immunoSEQ multiplex PCR; TCRdb's version includes in-frame clones alone and lacks a portion of them. In the table there are tens of thousands of clones, about 95% of which are singletons. Sequencing input: T cells isolated from PBMCs. The receptors were gathered from a human donor in good health. Both conserved end residues are part of each CDR3. D genes are given only for firm matches. The size entry is marked missing in some rows and otherwise reads once, few, many or a size class.

size	J	V	D	DNA	CDR3
few	TRBJ2-5	TRBV4-1	NA	TGCGCCAGCAGCCAAGATCGTGGGGCAGGGAAACAAGAGACCCAGTACTTC	CASSQDRGAGKQETQYF
NA	TRBJ2-7	TRBV28	TRBD2	TGTGCCAGCAGTTTACTACTAGCGGGAGACGAGCAGTACTTC	CASSLLLAGDEQYF
few	TRBJ2-2	TRBV5-6	NA	TGTGCCAGCAGCAACCTAGCGCAAATCTTCGGGGAGCTGTTTTTT	CASSNLAQIFGELFF
NA	TRBJ1-5	TRBV18	TRBD1	TGTGCCAGCTCACCCACAGGGGAAGTCAGCAATCAGCCCCAGCATTTT	CASSPTGEVSNQPQHF
NA	TRBJ2-3	TRBV27	TRBD2	TGTGCCAGCAGTTCTAGCGGGAGGGGCACAGATACGCAGTATTTT	CASSSSGRGTDTQYF
NA	TRBJ1-2	TRBV4-1	TRBD1	TGCGCCAGCAGCCAAAGAGGGGGGACAGGAGATGGCTACACCTTC	CASSQRGGTGDGYTF
NA	TRBJ2-2	TRBV7-6	TRBD2	TGTGCCAGCAGCTTAGGAAGTCGGGGAGGGATCACCGGGGAGCTGTTTTTT	CASSLGSRGGITGELFF
NA	TRBJ1-5	TRBV6-6	TRBD1	TGTGCCAGCAGCCCCGACAGGGTAAGCAATCAGCCCCAGCATTTT	CASSPDRVSNQPQHF
NA	TRBJ2-2	TRBV30	NA	TGTGCCTCCACACCTGCAACAGGGACCGGGGAGCTGTTTTTT	CASTPATGTGELFF
NA	TRBJ1-4	TRBV6-6	NA	TGTGCCAGCAGCAGGGAAGCAACTAATGAAAAACTGTTTTTT	CASSREATNEKLFF
NA	TRBJ2-7	TRBV7-8	NA	TGTGCCAGCCGCACAGAGGCGGGGATCTACGAGCAGTACTTC	CASRTEAGIYEQYF
NA	TRBJ1-6	TRBV5-1	NA	TGCGCCAGCAAGAACATCGCGGATAATTCACCCCTCCACTTT	CASKNIADNSPLHF
NA	TRBJ1-1	TRBV9	NA	TGTGCCAGCAGCGTAGAACTAATTAACACTGAAGCTTTCTTT	CASSVELINTEAFF
NA	TRBJ2-1	TRBV4-1	TRBD2	TGCGCCAGCAGGATATTGCCGGGTAGGACTAGTAGCCATGAGCAGTTCTTC	CASRILPGRTSSHEQFF
once	TRBJ2-3	TRBV6-5	NA	TGTGCCAGCAGTTCCGAGGGCCGTACAGATACGCAGTATTTT	CASSSEGRTDTQYF
NA	TRBJ1-2	TRBV7-8	TRBD1	TGTGCCAGCAGCTTCGAAGGACAGGGTAGCGGCTACACCTTC	CASSFEGQGSGYTF
NA	TRBJ1-1	TRBV6-5	TRBD1	TGTGCCAGCAGTTGGACAGGAAACACTGAAGCTTTCTTT	CASSWTGNTEAFF
once	TRBJ1-2	TRBV28	NA	TGTGCCCACCTGGGGGGGGCTTCGGACTACACCTTC	CAHLGGASDYTF
NA	TRBJ1-1	TRBV10-3	NA	TGTGCCATCAGGGCTCCAAACACTGAAGCTTTCTTT	CAIRAPNTEAFF
NA	TRBJ1-2	TRBV2	NA	TGTGCCAGCAGTGGGACTGCTAACTATGGCTACACCTTC	CASSGTANYGYTF
NA	TRBJ2-1	TRBV5-5	NA	TGTGCCAGCAGCCCGGGCCATGCGGGTCCCGTCGTGGATGAGCAGTTCTTC	CASSPGHAGPVVDEQFF
NA	TRBJ1-2	TRBV2	NA	TGTGCCAGCAGTGACTTGGAGGGAGGGGGAGACCACTATGGCTACACCTTC	CASSDLEGGGDHYGYTF
once	TRBJ2-7	TRBV4-1	NA	TGCGCCAGCAGCCGGGACTCCAACTCCTACGAGCAGTACTTC	CASSRDSNSYEQYF
NA	TRBJ2-2	TRBV15	NA	TGTGCCACCAGCGAACGAGTAAACACCGGGGAGCTGTTTTTT	CATSERVNTGELFF
NA	TRBJ1-2	TRBV30	NA	TGTGCCTCCTGGACAGATGGCTACACCTTC	CASWTDGYTF
NA	TRBJ1-5	TRBV2	NA	TGTGCCAGCAGCCCTAACAGGGTGCTTCAGCCCCAGCATTTT	CASSPNRVLQPQHF